This T cell receptor (beta chain) was found in a study of T cells in women clearing cervical HPV infection. Across the study: No precancer developed; the control's incident HPV16 infection cleared within 12 months. Case blood was drawn a median roughly 160 days after lesion detection. Study results and caveats: It is unknown whether associations predate infection; no effector/memory or HPV-specific sorting. Repertoire richness, not evenness, was significantly elevated in CIN3+ cases versus controls.

Repertoires were generated with immunoSEQ multiplex PCR, while TCRdb's copy carries only in-frame clones and drops some. Listed are 20,000 to 30,000 clones; 5.4% falls within the top ten. Notes on this clone: Its specificity is not known. The read ends 3 residues early relative to the CDR3; the germline J gene fills the gap.

The CDR3 is 17 amino acids. Germline CDR1 SGHRS, CDR2 YFSETQ. The receptor comes from a woman between 18 and 70 years old with a cervical HPV16 infection that either progressed to CIN3+ or cleared (not recorded which). The material sequenced was blood buffy coat. V is TRBV5-1 and J is TRBJ2-2, with D perhaps matching TRBD1 (6 bases). The part of the CDR3 DNA that was read is TGCGCCAGCAGCTTGTGGACAGCGAACTCTGGGGCCAACGTG. It translates to CASSLWTANSGANV. The CDR3 as a whole reads CASSLWTANSGANVLFF.